The 4 T cell receptor beta chains below were found in one sample sequenced in a study of control samples from healthy donors and cancer patients. The assay was immunoSEQ multiplex PCR, and TCRdb's table has in-frame clones only and misses some. The repertoire consists of approximately 150,000 clones, with 75% to 95% occurring once and the leading ten covering approximately 2%. The specimen was blood. All receptors come from a woman in her forties in good health.

V is TRBV5-6 and J is TRBJ1-5; no clear D gene. Germline CDR1 reads SGHDT; CDR2 reads YYEEEE. The CDR3 runs to 17 residues. V lost 1 base and J lost 1, with 15 bases in between. CDR3 amino acids: CASSLWYSGTSNQPQHF. CDR3 bases: TGTGCCAGCAGCTTGTGGTATTCCGGAACCAGCAATCAGCCCCAGCATTTT.

The chain combines TRBV27 with TRBJ1-5; no clear D gene. Germline V gene lookup returns CDR1 MNHEY and CDR2 SMNVEV (reference sequence). Between the trimmed V and J ends, which lost 8 bases and 3 bases, there was a span of 20 bases. The CDR3 loop spans 16 amino acids. CDR3 nucleotides: TGTGCCAGCGCGCGCGAGGCGGCCCTTCCCAATCAGCCCCAGCATTTT. This encodes CASAREAALPNQPQHF.

The CDR3 DNA sequence: TGCGCCAGCAGCTTAGGACGGTACCAAGAGACCCAGTACTTC. Encoded protein: CASSLGRYQETQYF. The V and J genes are TRBV5-1 and TRBJ2-5; D is uncertain. Germline CDR1 is SGHRS and CDR2 is YFSETQ. V lost 2 bases to trimming and J lost 0 bases, with 8 bases between them. This CDR3 has 14 residues.

The chain combines TRBV18 with TRBJ1-6; 9 nucleotides match TRBD1. After removal of 3 bases from V and 10 bases from J, the junction contained 19 bases not matched to a gene. Germline V gene lookup returns CDR1 KGHSH and CDR2 LQKENI. This CDR3 comprises 19 residues. The CDR3 here is CASSPQQLAGTGIESPLHF. CDR3 in DNA: TGTGCCAGCTCACCTCAACAATTAGCCGGGACAGGGATCGAGTCACCCCTCCACTTT.